The clone carrying this T cell receptor beta chain was counted a single time. Its antigen is still unknown. This sample was taken from a study of lymphopenia after photon versus proton radiotherapy. General study findings and limits: A bigger post-nadir fall in TCR diversity correlated inversely with survival time in deceased patients. Oligoclonal CD8+ Temra expansion after nadir drove photon patients' diversity drop. Only patients who died were analyzed for survival; proton advantage is unproven. Under photons, naive T cells and diversity fell while effector/memory populations rose.

Germline V lookup: CDR1 SGHDN, CDR2 FVKESK. J gave up 2 bases and V 6 bases, and 9 bases lay outside the gene matches. The CDR3 is 16 residues long. Sequencing was performed with immunoSEQ multiplex PCR; in TCRdb, only in-frame clones are kept and a portion is missing. The sample records 20,000 to 25,000 clones, 85% being singletons. The source of this sequence is a man aged 60 to 69 with pancreatic cancer. This specimen was peripheral blood, taken from a patient treated with photon-based radiotherapy. This chain joins TRBV14 and TRBJ1-1; 10 bases line up with TRBD1. CDR3 sequence reads: CASSRDRGQVNTEAFF. CDR3 sequence (DNA): TGTGCCAGCAGTCGAGACAGGGGGCAAGTAAACACTGAAGCTTTCTTT.